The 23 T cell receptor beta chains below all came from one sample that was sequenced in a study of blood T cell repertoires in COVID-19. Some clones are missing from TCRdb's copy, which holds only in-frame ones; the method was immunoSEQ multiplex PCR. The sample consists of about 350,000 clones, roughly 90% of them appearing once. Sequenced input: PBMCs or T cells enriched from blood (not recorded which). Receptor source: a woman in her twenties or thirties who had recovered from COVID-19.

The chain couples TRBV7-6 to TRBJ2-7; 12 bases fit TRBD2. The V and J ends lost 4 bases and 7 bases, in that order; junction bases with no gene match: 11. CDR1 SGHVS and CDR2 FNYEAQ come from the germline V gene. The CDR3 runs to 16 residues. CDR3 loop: CASSSYSSGGAGEQYF. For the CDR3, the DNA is TGTGCCAGCAGCTCATACTCTAGCGGGGGGGCAGGGGAGCAGTACTTC.

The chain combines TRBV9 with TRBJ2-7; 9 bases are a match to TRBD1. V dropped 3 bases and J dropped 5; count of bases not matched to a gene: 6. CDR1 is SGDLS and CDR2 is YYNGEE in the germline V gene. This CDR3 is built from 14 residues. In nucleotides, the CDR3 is TGTGCCAGCAGCGCCTCGGGACAGGGCCACGAGCAGTACTTC. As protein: CASSASGQGHEQYF.

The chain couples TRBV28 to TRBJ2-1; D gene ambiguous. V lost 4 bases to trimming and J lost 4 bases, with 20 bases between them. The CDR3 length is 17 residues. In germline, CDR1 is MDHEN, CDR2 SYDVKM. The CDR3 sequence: CASSSPTGVAAYNEQFF. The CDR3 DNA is TGTGCCAGCAGTTCCCCCACTGGAGTAGCAGCGTACAATGAGCAGTTCTTC.

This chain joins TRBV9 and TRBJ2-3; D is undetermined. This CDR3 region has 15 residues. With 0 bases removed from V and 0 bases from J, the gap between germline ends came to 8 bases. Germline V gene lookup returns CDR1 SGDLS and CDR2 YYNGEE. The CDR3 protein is CASSVGHRSTDTQYF. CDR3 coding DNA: TGTGCCAGCAGCGTAGGACACAGAAGCACAGATACGCAGTATTTT.

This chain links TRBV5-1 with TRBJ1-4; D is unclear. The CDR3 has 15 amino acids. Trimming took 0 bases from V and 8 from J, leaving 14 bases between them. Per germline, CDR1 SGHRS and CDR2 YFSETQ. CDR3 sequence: CASSLGSREWEKLFF. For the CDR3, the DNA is TGCGCCAGCAGCTTGGGTTCCCGGGAGTGGGAAAAACTGTTTTTT.

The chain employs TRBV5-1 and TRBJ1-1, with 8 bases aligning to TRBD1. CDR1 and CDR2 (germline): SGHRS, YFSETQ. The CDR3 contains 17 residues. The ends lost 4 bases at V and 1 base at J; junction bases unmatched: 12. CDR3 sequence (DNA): TGCGCCAGCAGCCCCCTGGGGCAGGGGGCAGGGAACACTGAAGCTTTCTTT. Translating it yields CASSPLGQGAGNTEAFF.

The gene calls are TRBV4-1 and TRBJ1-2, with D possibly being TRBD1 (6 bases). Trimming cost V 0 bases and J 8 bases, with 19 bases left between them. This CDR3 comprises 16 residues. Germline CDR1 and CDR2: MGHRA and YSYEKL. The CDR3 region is CASSQERAGAGLGYTF. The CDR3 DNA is TGCGCCAGCAGCCAAGAGCGGGCAGGGGCCGGCCTAGGCTACACCTTC.

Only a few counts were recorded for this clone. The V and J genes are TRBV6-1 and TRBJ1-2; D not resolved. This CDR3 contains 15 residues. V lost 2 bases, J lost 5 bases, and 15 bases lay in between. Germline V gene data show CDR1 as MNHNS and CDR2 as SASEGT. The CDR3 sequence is CASSESITADYGYTF. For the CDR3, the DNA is TGTGCCAGCAGTGAATCTATAACAGCAGATTATGGCTACACCTTC.

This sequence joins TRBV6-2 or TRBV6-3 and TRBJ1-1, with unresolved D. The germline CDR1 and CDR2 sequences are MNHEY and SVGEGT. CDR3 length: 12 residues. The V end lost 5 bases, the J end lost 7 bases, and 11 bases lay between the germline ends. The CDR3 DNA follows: TGTGCCAGCAGTCGGGGTGTTGTTGAAGCTTTCTTT. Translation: CASSRGVVEAFF.

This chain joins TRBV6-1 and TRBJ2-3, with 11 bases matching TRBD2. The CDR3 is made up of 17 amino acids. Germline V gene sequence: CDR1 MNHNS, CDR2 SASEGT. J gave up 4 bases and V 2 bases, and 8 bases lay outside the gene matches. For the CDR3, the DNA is TGTGCCAGCAGTGAAAAAGTAGCGGGGGGGCCCCCAGATACGCAGTATTTT. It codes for CASSEKVAGGPPDTQYF.

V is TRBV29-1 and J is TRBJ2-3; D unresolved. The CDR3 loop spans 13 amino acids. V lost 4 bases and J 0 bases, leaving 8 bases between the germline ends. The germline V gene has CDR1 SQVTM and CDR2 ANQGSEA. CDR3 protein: CSVVRLSTDTQYF. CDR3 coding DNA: TGCAGCGTTGTGCGGCTTAGCACAGATACGCAGTATTTT.

This CDR3 reads CASSIVGRSTTRNEQFF. The CDR3 DNA sequence: TGTGCCAGTAGTATAGTAGGCAGATCAACTACGCGGAATGAGCAGTTCTTC. The chain recombines TRBV19 with TRBJ2-1; D is undetermined. The length of the CDR3 is 17 residues. The V gene lost 1 base and the J gene lost 7 bases, with 20 bases spanning the gap. CDR1 is LNHDA and CDR2 is SQIVND in the germline V gene (reference sequence).

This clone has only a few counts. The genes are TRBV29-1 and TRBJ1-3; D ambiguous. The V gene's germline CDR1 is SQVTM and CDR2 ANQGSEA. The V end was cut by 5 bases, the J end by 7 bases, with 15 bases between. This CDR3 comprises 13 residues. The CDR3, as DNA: TGCAGCGTTAAGCCCCGTCTCAGGAACACCATATATTTT. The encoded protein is CSVKPRLRNTIYF.

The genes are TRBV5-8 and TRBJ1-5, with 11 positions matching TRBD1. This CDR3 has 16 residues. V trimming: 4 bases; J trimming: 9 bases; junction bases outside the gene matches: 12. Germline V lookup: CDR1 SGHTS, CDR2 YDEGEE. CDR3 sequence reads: CASSVRTGGDGRPQHF. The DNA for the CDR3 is TGTGCCAGCAGCGTACGGACAGGGGGCGATGGAAGGCCCCAGCATTTT.

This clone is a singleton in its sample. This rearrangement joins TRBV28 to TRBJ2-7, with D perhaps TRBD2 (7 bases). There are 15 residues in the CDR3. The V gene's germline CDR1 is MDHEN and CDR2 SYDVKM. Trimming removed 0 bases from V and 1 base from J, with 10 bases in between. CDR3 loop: CASSLWRGPSYEQYF. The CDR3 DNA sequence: TGTGCCAGCAGTTTATGGCGGGGGCCATCCTACGAGCAGTACTTC.

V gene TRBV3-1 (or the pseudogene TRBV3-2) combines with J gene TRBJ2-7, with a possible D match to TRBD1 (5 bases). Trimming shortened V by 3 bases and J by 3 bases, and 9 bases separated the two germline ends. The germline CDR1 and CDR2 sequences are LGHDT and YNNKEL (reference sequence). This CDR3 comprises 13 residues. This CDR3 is CASSQPGYYEQYF. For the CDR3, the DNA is TGTGCCAGCAGCCAGCCAGGGTACTACGAGCAGTACTTC.

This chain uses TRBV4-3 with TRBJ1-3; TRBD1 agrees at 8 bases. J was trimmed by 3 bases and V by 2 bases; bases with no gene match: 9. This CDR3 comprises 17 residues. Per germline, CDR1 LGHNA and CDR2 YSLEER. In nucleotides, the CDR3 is TGCGCCAGCAGCCAAAGACTTGGACAGGGTGATGGAAACACCATATATTTT. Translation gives CASSQRLGQGDGNTIYF.

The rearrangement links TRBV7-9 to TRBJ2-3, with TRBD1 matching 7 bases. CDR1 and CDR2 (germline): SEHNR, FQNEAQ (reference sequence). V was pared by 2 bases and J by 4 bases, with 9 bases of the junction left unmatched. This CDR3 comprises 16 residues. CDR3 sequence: CASSLSRTGVADTQYF. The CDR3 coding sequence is TGTGCCAGCAGCTTAAGTCGAACAGGGGTAGCAGATACGCAGTATTTT.

The CDR3 loop reads CASSPRGPGTQYF. In nucleotides, the CDR3 is TGTGCCAGCAGCCCCCGGGGTCCAGGGACCCAGTACTTC. The chain is built from TRBV9 and TRBJ2-5, with D possibly matching TRBD2 (5 bases). Germline V gene sequence: CDR1 SGDLS, CDR2 YYNGEE. V was trimmed by 4 bases and J by 7 bases, leaving 14 bases between them. The CDR3 extends over 13 amino acids.

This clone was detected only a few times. The CDR3 sequence is CASSPSGGRNNSPLHF. CDR3 nucleotides: TGTGCCAGCAGTCCTTCCGGGGGACGGAATAATTCACCCCTCCACTTT. The V call is TRBV28, the J call TRBJ1-6; maybe TRBD1 (5 bases). The CDR3 is made up of 16 amino acids. The V and J ends lost 5 bases and 5 bases respectively, with 16 bases between them. In germline, CDR1 is MDHEN, CDR2 SYDVKM.

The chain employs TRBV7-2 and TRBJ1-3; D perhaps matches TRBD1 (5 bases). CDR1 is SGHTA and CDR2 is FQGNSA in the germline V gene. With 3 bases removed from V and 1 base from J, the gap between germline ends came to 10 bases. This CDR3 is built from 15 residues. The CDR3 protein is CASSLSTGSGNTIYF. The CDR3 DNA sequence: TGTGCCAGCAGCTTGAGTACAGGATCTGGAAACACCATATATTTT.

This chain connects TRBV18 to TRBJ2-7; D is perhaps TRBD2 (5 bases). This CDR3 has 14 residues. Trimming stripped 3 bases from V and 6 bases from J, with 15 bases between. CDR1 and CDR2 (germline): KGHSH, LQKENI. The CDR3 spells CASSPSSGSSEQYF. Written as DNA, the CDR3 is TGTGCCAGCTCACCGTCCTCGGGGTCGTCCGAGCAGTACTTC.

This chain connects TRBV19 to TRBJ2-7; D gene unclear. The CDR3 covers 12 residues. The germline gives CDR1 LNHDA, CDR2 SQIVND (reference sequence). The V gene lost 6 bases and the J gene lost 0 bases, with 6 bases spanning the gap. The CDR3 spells CASSPSSYEQYF. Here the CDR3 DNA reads TGTGCCAGTAGCCCTAGCTCCTACGAGCAGTACTTC.